What follows is one T cell receptor (beta chain) and its context. The antigen this receptor binds is unknown. No quality values exist for individual bases; no much larger clone is one base distant. This sample stems from a study of blood T cell repertoires in COVID-19 (dated by TCRdb to 2020 to 2021). In the study overall: The collaborator samples originated in the United States, Italy and Spain and spanned the acute and convalescent phases of COVID-19. Samples were obtained from the ongoing ImmuneRACE study (first 160 participants) and from over 1,000 subjects provided by 6 global collaborators. Sample metadata almost always included a de-identified subject ID, COVID-19 status, age in years and sex. The material from the prospective study consisted of cDNA or gDNA derived from T cells, B-cell-depleted T cells, or PBMCs. Deeply sampled blood TCRbeta repertoires from subjects exposed to, actively infected with, or recovered from COVID-19 were included in the dataset. Where available, HLA class I and class II types were taken from metadata supplied by the sample provider and were not determined by assay-based typing. The repertoires were made available in a free public database intended to serve as a resource for research on the immune response to SARS-CoV-2. The research as a whole found: The quantity of clinical and demographic metadata differed by source and by participant and was supplied without curation.

The cysteine opens and the phenylalanine closes a CDR3 of 14 amino acids. Left in the record is the CDR3 DNA by itself, 42 bases read in frame from the first base. Trimmed from V: 5 bases; trimmed from J: 5 bases; junction bases lacking a gene match: 6. CDR1 and CDR2 were assigned from the germline V gene as MDHEN and SYDVKM. Collaborating institutions collected whole blood in K2EDTA tubes following their own protocols. For TCRbeta analysis, collaborator samples were shipped as frozen whole blood, as isolated PBMCs, or as DNA extracted from either sample type. The immunoSEQ Assay, a bias-controlled multiplex PCR, was used to amplify TCRbeta CDR3 regions from genomic DNA. As for the authors' bioinformatics: The number of nucleated cells in each sample was estimated from the amplification of reference gene primers within the assay. To quantify the absolute abundance of each unique TCRbeta CDR3 rearrangement, sequence reads were collapsed and filtered. Productive Simpson clonality was computed per sample as the square root of Simpson's diversity index over productive rearrangements. TCRdb holds this immuneACCESS table with in-frame rearrangements only. Some clones are missing; in checked studies, unresolved V genes explain under half, and the rest has no known cause. The V and J calls and clone size were taken over from that table, and D and trimming were inferred from the DNA. Recorded for this sample are about 200,000 clones; around 84% of them occurred a single time. The top ten clones comprise roughly 3% of the sample.

The sequenced material came from peripheral blood. Recombination connected TRBV28 to TRBJ1-2, with 9 bases matching TRBD1. This receptor was identified in a man aged 55 to 69 with acute or convalescent COVID-19. The DNA sequence is TGTGCCAGCAGTCCACCACAGGGGGCGTATGGCTACACCTTC. It translates to CASSPPQGAYGYTF.